This record concerns one T cell receptor beta chain sequence. Its target is unknown. The junction shows a germline mismatch at one end, possibly a read error. This CDR3 spans 14 amino acids. Looked up from germline, CDR1 is SGHNT and CDR2 is YYREEE (reference sequence). The assay was immunoSEQ multiplex PCR, and TCRdb's table has in-frame clones only and misses some. The sample lists 12,000 or so clones, 74% occurring once. The source of the sample is a study of regulatory dendritic cells for organ transplantation. Study results and caveats: Naive T cells showed high diversity, memory cells less, memory CD8+ least.

Allogeneic regulatory or mature dendritic cells were co-cultured for more than 4 days with CFSE-labeled sorted T cells at 1:10. Naive CD45RA+ and memory CD45RO+ CD4+ or CD8+ T cells were FACS-sorted. The clonotype was recovered from a human donor in good health. The sample comprised naive CD4+ T cells from blood cultured with regulatory dendritic cells. The subset is: CD45RA+ naive T cells. The chain joins TRBV5-4 to TRBJ2-5; D perhaps matches TRBD2 (6 bases). The CDR3, as DNA: TGTGCCAGCAGCTTGGCCCCGGGGGAAGAAACCCAGTACTTC. Translation: CASSLAPGEETQYF.